Below are 17 T cell receptor beta chains sequenced from a single sample in a study of radiotherapy plus CTLA-4 blockade in lung cancer. Repertoires were generated with immunoSEQ multiplex PCR, while TCRdb's copy carries only in-frame clones and drops some. The table lists about 45,000 clones, 50% to 70% of them singletons. The sequences come from peripheral blood, collected from a patient treated with radiotherapy plus ipilimumab. These receptors were collected from a human donor with non-small cell lung cancer who had a partial response to radiotherapy plus ipilimumab.

The rearrangement uses TRBV6-6 and TRBJ2-1, with 13 bases that match TRBD2. There are 16 residues in the CDR3. Trimming at V came to 2 bases and at J to 4 bases, leaving 2 bases not matched to a gene. Germline V gene data show CDR1 as MNHNY and CDR2 as SVGAGI (reference sequence). The CDR3 loop reads CASSYRTSGGYNEQFF. CDR3 nucleotides: TGTGCCAGCAGTTACCGGACTAGCGGGGGTTACAATGAGCAGTTCTTC.

V is TRBV29-1 and J is TRBJ1-2; D unclear. Per the germline V gene, CDR1 is SQVTM and CDR2 is ANQGSEA. The CDR3 has 13 residues. The V end lost 5 bases, the J end lost 4 bases, and 14 bases lay between the germline ends. DNA for the CDR3: TGCAGCGTTAAATGGCGGGCGGTCTATGGCTACACCTTC. Encoded protein: CSVKWRAVYGYTF.

This clone was seen just once. This sequence joins TRBV6-1 and TRBJ2-3, with D uncertain. CDR1 is MNHNS and CDR2 is SASEGT in the germline V gene. Trimming took 7 bases from V and 2 from J, leaving 13 bases between them. The CDR3 totals 14 residues. The CDR3 bases are TGTGCCAGCACGAGAACTATTCTCACAGATACGCAGTATTTT. This translates into CASTRTILTDTQYF.

The CDR3 here is CASSLRSPTINGYTF. The CDR3, as DNA: TGTGCCAGCAGCTTACGGAGCCCAACTATTAACGGCTACACCTTC. V gene TRBV5-6 combines with J gene TRBJ1-2, with no clear D. CDR3 size: 15 residues. V was pared by 2 bases and J by 8 bases, with 19 bases between. Germline assignment: CDR1 SGHDT and CDR2 YYEEEE. Filled out from reference TRBV5-6 and TRBJ1-2, the complete variable domain reads DAGVTQSPTHLIKTRGQQVTLRCSPKSGHDTVSWYQQALGQGPQFIFQYYEEEERQRGNFPDRFSGHQFPNYSSELNVNALLLGDSALYLCASSLRSPTINGYTFGSGTRLTVV.

The chain employs TRBV7-3 and TRBJ2-2; 12 bases map to TRBD1. The germline V gene has CDR1 SGHTA and CDR2 FQGTGA. This CDR3 has 16 residues. With 1 base clipped from V and 6 bases from J, the junction kept 3 bases outside the gene matches. CDR3 protein: CASSLMGQGAAGELFF. The CDR3 DNA reads TGTGCCAGCAGCTTAATGGGACAGGGGGCTGCCGGGGAGCTGTTTTTT. Drawing the rest from reference TRBV7-3 and TRBJ2-2, the complete variable domain is GAGVSQTPSNKVTEKGKYVELRCDPISGHTALYWYRQSLGQGPEFLIYFQGTGAADDSGLPNDRFFAVRPEGSVSTLKIQRTERGDSAVYLCASSLMGQGAAGELFFGEGSRLTVL.

CDR3 amino acids: CASGFGRGSPLHF. The CDR3 DNA reads TGTGCTAGTGGTTTCGGAAGGGGTTCACCCCTCCACTTT. The J gene is TRBJ1-6, the V gene TRBV12-5; TRBD1 is a possible D gene (5 bases). This CDR3 is 13 amino acids long. Germline V gene data show CDR1 as LGHNT and CDR2 as FRNRAP. V was shortened by 3 bases and J by 9 bases, with 9 bases between the two germline ends.

This clone has just a few counts. The rearrangement joins TRBV7-6 to TRBJ2-1; 9 bases match TRBD2. The V gene's germline CDR1 is SGHVS and CDR2 FNYEAQ. The V gene end was trimmed by 1 base and the J gene end by 4 bases; junction bases not matched to a gene: 5. There are 16 residues in the CDR3. The CDR3 region has the DNA TGTGCCAGCAGCTTAGGGGCTAGCGGGACGTACAATGAGCAGTTCTTC. Translating gives CASSLGASGTYNEQFF.

The J gene is TRBJ2-2, the V gene TRBV27; 8 positions match TRBD1. Germline V gene lookup returns CDR1 MNHEY and CDR2 SMNVEV (reference sequence). CDR3 length: 17 amino acids. V trimming: 7 bases; J trimming: 1 base; junction bases outside the gene matches: 11. Here the CDR3 reads CASIPSGQDKNTGELFF. The CDR3 DNA sequence: TGTGCCAGCATCCCCTCGGGACAGGATAAGAACACCGGGGAGCTGTTTTTT.

On this clone itself: Other DNA sequences in the same sample also yield this CDR3. CDR3: CASSVGQGYNSPLHF. DNA of the CDR3: TGTGCCAGCAGCGTCGGACAGGGTTATAATTCACCCCTCCACTTT. The chain uses TRBV9 and TRBJ1-6, with 8 bases fitting TRBD1. The V segment lost 2 bases and the J segment 4 bases; nucleotides outside the gene matches: 2. The CDR3 spans 15 residues. Looked up from germline, CDR1 is SGDLS and CDR2 is YYNGEE.

In DNA form, the CDR3 reads TGTGCCAGCAGCCCAATGGGTTCCACCACAGCTAATGAAAAACTGTTTTTT. This encodes CASSPMGSTTANEKLFF. The chain employs TRBV28 and TRBJ1-4; unclear D gene. This CDR3 is 17 amino acids long. The germline gives CDR1 MDHEN, CDR2 SYDVKM. Trimming took 6 bases from V and 3 from J, leaving 20 bases between them.

The chain recombines TRBV30 with TRBJ2-7; D not resolved. Trimming left V 3 bases short and J 3 bases short, with 6 bases between. CDR1 GTSNPN and CDR2 SVGIG come from the germline V gene (reference sequence). The CDR3 consists of 11 residues. CDR3 sequence: CAWRNSYEQYF. The CDR3 nucleotides are TGTGCCTGGAGAAACAGCTACGAGCAGTACTTC.

The sample holds one count of this clone. This rearrangement joins TRBV5-4 to TRBJ2-7; possible D gene TRBD1, 6 bases. Germline CDR1 SGHNT, CDR2 YYREEE (reference sequence). CDR3 size: 14 residues. The V end was cut by 3 bases, the J end by 2 bases, with 12 bases between. The CDR3 spells CASSSDRNTYEQYF. The CDR3 DNA is TGTGCCAGCAGCTCAGACAGGAACACCTACGAGCAGTACTTC. Variable domain in full (rest from reference TRBV5-4 and TRBJ2-7): ETGVTQSPTHLIKTRGQQVTLRCSSQSGHNTVSWYQQALGQGPQFIFQYYREEENGRGNFPPRFSGLQFPNYSSELNVNALELDDSALYLCASSSDRNTYEQYFGPGTRLTVT.

The chain links TRBV30 to TRBJ1-2; the D gene is possibly TRBD1 (5 bases). The CDR3 has 14 amino acids. V was trimmed by 5 bases and J by 9 bases, leaving 22 bases between them. Germline CDR1 reads GTSNPN; CDR2 reads SVGIG (reference sequence). CDR3 DNA sequence: TGTGCCTGGTCCTCGGTTGGAGGGGCCCACCGCTACACCTTC. Translation: CAWSSVGGAHRYTF.

This clone was seen only once. The chain joins TRBV7-2 to TRBJ2-1; 7 nucleotides agree with TRBD2. V was pared by 5 bases and J by 7 bases, with 14 bases of the junction left unmatched. This CDR3 is 16 amino acids long. Germline V lookup: CDR1 SGHTA, CDR2 FQGNSA. DNA for the CDR3: TGTGCCAGCAGCGCCCTCTCGACGGGGGGTTCAAATGAGCAGTTCTTC. Translation gives CASSALSTGGSNEQFF. The complete variable domain, with remaining parts taken from reference TRBV7-2 and TRBJ2-1, reads GAGVSQSPSNKVTEKGKDVELRCDPISGHTALYWYRQSLGQGLEFLIYFQGNSAPDKSGLPSDRFSAERTGGSVSTLTIQRTQQEDSAVYLCASSALSTGGSNEQFFGPGTRLTVL.

The V call is TRBV6-5, the J call TRBJ1-2, with a weak D call TRBD1 (6 bases). V lost 8 bases, J lost 4 bases, and 17 bases lay in between. This CDR3 is 14 amino acids long. CDR1 is MNHEY, CDR2 SVGAGI, per germline. CDR3 residues: CASRQTAGAYGYTF. The CDR3 DNA sequence: TGTGCCAGCCGTCAAACGGCGGGGGCCTATGGCTACACCTTC.

The chain joins TRBV6-6 to TRBJ2-5, with 8 bases identical to TRBD2. Per the germline V gene, CDR1 is MNHNY and CDR2 is SVGAGI (reference sequence). CDR3 length equals 15 residues. V trimming: 0 bases; J trimming: 2 bases; junction bases outside the gene matches: 2. CDR3 in DNA: TGTGCCAGCAGTTACTCGCGGGGGGTGCAAGAGACCCAGTACTTC. As protein: CASSYSRGVQETQYF.

The V and J genes are TRBV2 and TRBJ1-4; 11 positions match TRBD1. This CDR3 has 17 amino acids. Germline V CDR1 and CDR2: SNHLY, FYNNEI. With V trimmed by 5 bases and J by 10 bases, 15 bases remained unmatched. The CDR3 DNA is TGTGCCAGCAGTATCATACCCCCGGGACAGGGGGTCGGAAAACTGTTTTTT. Amino acids: CASSIIPPGQGVGKLFF.